The 21 T cell receptor beta chains in this list originate from one sample, sequenced in a study of OX40 agonist ivuxolimab in advanced cancers. Libraries came from the immunoSEQ multiplex PCR assay. In its TCRdb copy, this immuneACCESS table keeps in-frame sequences only and misses some clones. Where compared with another copy, unresolved V genes explain less than half of these, and the others have no known cause. The sample includes 60,000 to 80,000 clones, with roughly 88% observed a single time. The leading ten clones occupy 1.1% of the sample. The sample consisted of CD4+ or CD8+ T cells sorted from blood, taken in a trial of the OX40 agonist ivuxolimab. These receptors originate from an adult with an advanced solid tumor such as melanoma, head and neck, liver or kidney cancer.

The V gene is TRBV27, the J gene TRBJ1-1; the D gene is possibly TRBD1 (6 bases). CDR3 length: 14 amino acids. The ends were cut back, 10 bases at V and 5 bases at J, with 20 bases in the middle. The germline CDR1 and CDR2 sequences are MNHEY and SMNVEV (reference sequence). The CDR3 reads CATKHGGPPTEAFF. The CDR3 DNA sequence: TGTGCCACTAAACATGGGGGGCCCCCGACTGAAGCTTTCTTT.

The chain employs TRBV5-6 and TRBJ1-5, with D perhaps matching TRBD1 (5 bases). Trimming left V 1 base short and J 3 bases short, with 11 bases between. This CDR3 region has 15 residues. The germline V gene encodes CDR1 SGHDT and CDR2 YYEEEE. The CDR3 spells CASSLLTAINQPQHF. CDR3 bases: TGTGCCAGCAGCTTGCTGACAGCAATCAATCAGCCCCAGCATTTT. The full variable domain, with the rest looked up from reference TRBV5-6 and TRBJ1-5, is DAGVTQSPTHLIKTRGQQVTLRCSPKSGHDTVSWYQQALGQGPQFIFQYYEEEERQRGNFPDRFSGHQFPNYSSELNVNALLLGDSALYLCASSLLTAINQPQHFGDGTRLSIL.

V and J are TRBV6-6 and TRBJ1-2, with D uncertain. Germline V CDR1 and CDR2: MNHNY, SVGAGI (reference sequence). The ends were cut back, 2 bases at V and 2 bases at J, with 12 bases in the middle. The CDR3 sequence is 15 residues long. The CDR3 DNA sequence: TGTGCCAGCAGTTACGAGAGGAGGAGCAACTATGGCTACACCTTC. Translation: CASSYERRSNYGYTF.

V and J are TRBV9 and TRBJ2-3; the D gene could be TRBD1 or TRBD2 (5 bases each). Trimming took off 3 bases at V and 4 bases at J, with 15 bases between the two ends. This CDR3 is 15 amino acids long. The V gene's germline CDR1 is SGDLS and CDR2 YYNGEE. This CDR3 reads CASSASPGRSDTQYF. For the CDR3, the DNA is TGTGCCAGCAGCGCCTCTCCGGGGCGCTCAGATACGCAGTATTTT. Looking up the rest from reference TRBV9 and TRBJ2-3 gives the full variable domain: DSGVTQTPKHLITATGQRVTLRCSPRSGDLSVYWYQQSLDQGLQFLIQYYNGEERAKGNILERFSAQQFPDLHSELNLSSLELGDSALYFCASSASPGRSDTQYFGPGTRLTVL.

The rearrangement uses TRBV5-4 and TRBJ2-5; a weak D match, TRBD1 (5 bases). There are 16 residues in the CDR3. V lost 3 bases to trimming and J lost 5 bases, with 20 bases between them. CDR1 is SGHNT, CDR2 YYREEE, per germline (reference sequence). CDR3 protein: CASSSYSGSPGETQYF. The DNA of the CDR3 is TGTGCCAGCAGCTCTTATTCGGGCAGCCCAGGGGAGACCCAGTACTTC.

The chain's CDR3 is CASSSGLAAYNEQFF. For the CDR3, the DNA is TGTGCCAGCAGCTCGGGGCTAGCAGCCTACAATGAGCAGTTCTTC. V usage is TRBV11-2 and J usage is TRBJ2-1, with D perhaps TRBD1 or TRBD2 (5 bases each). This CDR3 has 15 amino acids. Germline values: CDR1 SGHAT, CDR2 FQNNGV. With 4 bases removed from V and 2 bases from J, the gap between germline ends came to 12 bases.

The chain uses TRBV5-4 and TRBJ2-7; 7 bases are a match to TRBD1. Looked up from germline, CDR1 is SGHNT and CDR2 is YYREEE (reference sequence). Losses at the gene ends were 1 base for V and 6 bases for J; bases not matched to a gene: 10. There are 15 residues in the CDR3. The CDR3 region has the DNA TGTGCCAGCAGCTTGACGCAGGGGGATCGTCGCGAGCAGTACTTC. It specifies CASSLTQGDRREQYF.

This rearrangement joins TRBV18 to TRBJ2-6, with TRBD1 identical over 8 bases. The CDR3 consists of 17 residues. V trimming: 1 base; J trimming: 0 bases; junction bases outside the gene matches: 2. Germline loops: CDR1 KGHSH, CDR2 LQKENI. CDR3 in amino acids: CASSPRQGISGANVLTF. The CDR3, as DNA: TGTGCCAGCTCACCACGACAGGGGATCTCTGGGGCCAACGTCCTGACTTTC.

The CDR3 nucleotides are TGTGCCAGCAGCCCGGACAGGGGTTATCAGCCCCAGCATTTT. It specifies CASSPDRGYQPQHF. J is TRBJ1-5 and V is TRBV7-2; 9 bases agree with TRBD1. The CDR3 runs to 14 residues. Trimming took 5 bases from V and 5 from J; bases not matched to a gene: 4. Germline V gives CDR1 SGHTA, CDR2 FQGNSA.

The chain uses TRBV18 and TRBJ2-7; 7 bases are shared with TRBD1. Germline CDR1 reads KGHSH; CDR2 reads LQKENI. The J segment lost 7 bases and the V segment lost 2 bases, leaving 14 bases of the junction unmatched. The CDR3 runs 16 residues. The CDR3 sequence: CASSPTGQLSPLEQYF. The CDR3, as DNA: TGTGCCAGCTCACCAACGGGACAGTTATCCCCTCTTGAGCAGTACTTC.

The V gene is TRBV5-1, the J gene TRBJ2-5; D is possibly TRBD1 or TRBD2 (5 bases each). Germline V gene data show CDR1 as SGHRS and CDR2 as YFSETQ. This CDR3 has 13 amino acids. V was trimmed by 4 bases and J by 3 bases, leaving 10 bases between them. The CDR3 region is CASSRLGEETQYF. In DNA form, the CDR3 reads TGCGCCAGCAGCCGCTTGGGGGAAGAGACCCAGTACTTC. Supplemented by reference TRBV5-1 and TRBJ2-5, the full variable domain reads KAGVTQTPRYLIKTRGQQVTLSCSPISGHRSVSWYQQTPGQGLQFLFEYFSETQRNKGNFPGRFSGRQFSNSRSEMNVSTLELGDSALYLCASSRLGEETQYFGPGTRLLVL.

This chain links TRBV7-2 with TRBJ1-1, with no clear D. Per the germline V gene, CDR1 is SGHTA and CDR2 is FQGNSA. V was clipped by 5 bases and J by 8 bases, with 15 bases between them. This CDR3 is 13 amino acids long. DNA for the CDR3: TGTGCCAGCAGCCCACTGAGGGATTTAGAAGCTTTCTTT. Its translation is CASSPLRDLEAFF.

V usage is TRBV19 and J usage is TRBJ2-1; 9 bases are a match to TRBD1. The CDR3 loop spans 14 amino acids. The germline CDR1 and CDR2 sequences are LNHDA and SQIVND (reference sequence). With V trimmed by 10 bases and J by 2 bases, 6 bases remained unmatched. The CDR3 here is CATGGQGTYNEQFF. The CDR3 nucleotides are TGTGCCACTGGGGGACAGGGTACCTACAATGAGCAGTTCTTC.

The CDR3 spells CASGEQGWGEQYF. In DNA form, the CDR3 reads TGTGCCAGCGGGGAACAGGGGTGGGGTGAGCAGTACTTC. The rearrangement links TRBV2 to TRBJ2-7, with TRBD1 identical over 7 bases. Germline values: CDR1 SNHLY, CDR2 FYNNEI. J lost 7 bases, V lost 8 bases, and 11 bases had no gene match. The CDR3 contains 13 residues.

The genes are TRBV7-2 and TRBJ1-5; D is perhaps TRBD1 (5 bases). The length of the CDR3 is 14 residues. V dropped 1 base and J dropped 5 bases, with 9 bases sitting between them. Germline loops: CDR1 SGHTA, CDR2 FQGNSA. The CDR3 loop reads CASSLGGWDQPQHF. CDR3 coding DNA: TGTGCCAGCAGCTTAGGGGGCTGGGATCAGCCCCAGCATTTT.

This clone was found a few times. This chain connects TRBV6-4 to TRBJ1-6, with a tentative D call TRBD1 (6 bases). The V end lost 4 bases, the J end lost 9 bases, and 16 bases lay between the germline ends. CDR3 length: 15 residues. From germline, CDR1 is MRHNA and CDR2 SNTAGT. CDR3 nucleotide sequence: TGTGCCAGCAGTGCCCTCGCAGGGGCTGGTTCACCCCTCCACTTT. It specifies CASSALAGAGSPLHF.

The gene calls are TRBV6-1 and TRBJ2-3; D might be TRBD1 (7 bases). Germline CDR1 reads MNHNS; CDR2 reads SASEGT. The ends were cut back, 3 bases at V and 4 bases at J, with 14 bases in the middle. CDR3 length equals 15 residues. The CDR3 is CASSERGRGADTQYF. The CDR3 coding sequence is TGTGCCAGCAGTGAGAGGGGGCGCGGGGCAGATACGCAGTATTTT.

V is TRBV10-3 and J is TRBJ2-5; the match to TRBD1 covers 7 bases. Germline V gene lookup returns CDR1 ENHRY and CDR2 SYGVKD. This CDR3 is 15 amino acids long. Trimming took 6 bases from V and 4 from J; bases not matched to a gene: 11. For the CDR3, the DNA is TGTGCCATCAGCTCAAGACAGGGAGAGGGAGAGACCCAGTACTTC. Residues: CAISSRQGEGETQYF.

The chain employs TRBV5-1 and TRBJ2-2, with 7 bases that match TRBD1. Trimming removed 4 bases from V and 0 bases from J; junction bases left unmatched: 3. The CDR3 has 15 amino acids. The germline CDR1 and CDR2 sequences are SGHRS and YFSETQ. The CDR3 region has the DNA TGCGCCAGCAGCGGCAGGGGGACGAACACCGGGGAGCTGTTTTTT. This sequence encodes CASSGRGTNTGELFF.

The rearrangement uses TRBV4-1 and TRBJ1-3; D is unclear. V was trimmed by 1 base and J by 0 bases, leaving 7 bases between them. Germline CDR1 is MGHRA and CDR2 is YSYEKL. This CDR3 region has 15 residues. CDR3 residues: CASSQGPGSGNTIYF. CDR3 sequence (DNA): TGCGCCAGCAGCCAAGGCCCGGGCTCTGGAAACACCATATATTTT.

The chain couples TRBV2 to TRBJ1-6; no reliable D call. V was shortened by 8 bases and J by 0 bases, with 8 bases between the two germline ends. Germline V CDR1 and CDR2: SNHLY, FYNNEI. The CDR3 extends over 14 amino acids. CDR3 amino acids: CASRGSSYNSPLHF. CDR3 nucleotide sequence: TGTGCCAGCCGGGGAAGCTCCTATAATTCACCCCTCCACTTT. The full variable domain, in which reference TRBV2 and TRBJ1-6 provide the parts outside the CDR3, is EPEVTQTPSHQVTQMGQEVILRCVPISNHLYFYWYRQILGQKVEFLVSFYNNEISEKSEIFDDQFSVERPDGSNFTLKIRSTKLEDSAMYFCASRGSSYNSPLHFGNGTRLTVT.